This entry lists 4 T cell receptor beta chains sequenced from one sample in a study of patients and donors after allogeneic stem cell transplantation. TCRdb redid the calling of the RT-PCR reads with MiXCR, one entry per CDR3 protein. The data contain 390,000 or so distinct CDR3 sequences, approximately 16% of them singletons. Specimen: blood, either unsorted or a sorted T cell fraction (not recorded which). These receptor sequences come from a human donor who was either an allogeneic HSCT recipient or a stem cell or donor lymphocyte infusion donor (not recorded which). It is not recorded whose cells these are; they may come from a transplant donor.

This clonotype turned up a few times. CDR3 DNA: TGTGCCAGCAGTTGGGGACAAAGCTCCTACGAGCAGTACTTC. It is translated as CASSWGQSSYEQYF. This sequence joins TRBV12-3 or TRBV12-4 and TRBJ2-7; weak D call: TRBD1 (6 bases). The CDR3 runs to 14 residues. Trimming took off 4 bases at V and 0 bases at J, with 10 bases between the two ends.

This clonotype occurred many times. V usage is TRBV12-3 or TRBV12-4 and J usage is TRBJ2-1; no clear D. The CDR3 consists of 14 residues. Trimming left V 6 bases short and J 3 bases short, with 12 bases between. The CDR3 loop reads CASRPTLNYNEQFF. The CDR3, as DNA: TGTGCCAGCAGACCGACTCTGAACTACAATGAGCAGTTCTTC.

The rearrangement uses TRBV4-1 and TRBJ2-3; D unclear. This CDR3 has 14 amino acids. Germline V gene lookup returns CDR1 MGHRA and CDR2 YSYEKL. V lost 1 base and J 5 bases, leaving 10 bases between the germline ends. The CDR3 spells CASSQVWLGDTQYF. DNA for the CDR3: TGCGCCAGCAGCCAAGTGTGGCTGGGAGATACGCAGTATTTT.

This clonotype was seen a few times. The chain couples TRBV24-1 to TRBJ2-1, with TRBD1 matching over 8 bases. Germline values: CDR1 KGHDR, CDR2 SFDVKD. The J segment lost 5 bases and the V segment lost 3 bases, leaving 8 bases of the junction unmatched. CDR3 size: 16 residues. Here the CDR3 reads CATSDDGQGSDNEQFF. The CDR3 bases are TGTGCCACCAGTGATGATGGACAGGGCTCGGACAATGAGCAGTTCTTC.